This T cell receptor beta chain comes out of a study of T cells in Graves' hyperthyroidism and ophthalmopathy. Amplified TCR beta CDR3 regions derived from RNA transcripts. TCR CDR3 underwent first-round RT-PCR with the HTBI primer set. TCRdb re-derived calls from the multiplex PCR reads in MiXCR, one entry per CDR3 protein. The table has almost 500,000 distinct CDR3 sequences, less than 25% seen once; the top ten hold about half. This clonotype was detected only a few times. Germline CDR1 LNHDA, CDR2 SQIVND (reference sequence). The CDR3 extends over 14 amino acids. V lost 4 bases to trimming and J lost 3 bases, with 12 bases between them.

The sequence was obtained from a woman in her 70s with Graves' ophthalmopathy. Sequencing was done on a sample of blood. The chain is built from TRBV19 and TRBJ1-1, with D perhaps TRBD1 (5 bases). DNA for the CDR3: TGTGCCAGTAGTAAACTGGGACGGTACACTGAAGCTTTCTTT. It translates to CASSKLGRYTEAFF.